Listed below are T cell receptor beta chains from one sample, sequenced in a study of T cells after somatic rescue of genetic block. The repertoire was sequenced with immunoSEQ multiplex PCR; TCRdb's copy has only in-frame clones and lacks some. The data contain roughly 110,000 clones, about 89% of them singletons. Sample: peripheral blood mononuclear cells (PBMCs). These receptors were collected from a woman aged 18-29 years. Each CDR3 is given with its conserved first and last residue. The order of the fields is V gene, D gene, J gene, clone size, CDR3 DNA, CDR3 protein. The D gene is left open where the match is weak. Size tells how often a clone was seen (once, few, many) or the class of an expanded clone, and some rows leave it out.

TRBV10-3	.	TRBJ1-2	.	TGTGCCATCAACTCAGGGGAGGACTATGGCTACACCTTC	CAINSGEDYGYTF
TRBV28	.	TRBJ1-1	.	TGTGCCAGCAGCCTTAGGACCTCATACACTGAAGCTTTCTTT	CASSLRTSYTEAFF
TRBV6-1	.	TRBJ2-7	.	TGTGCCACCTTCCAGGGTCTCGAGCAGTACTTC	CATFQGLEQYF
TRBV30	.	TRBJ1-2	.	TGTGCCTGGAGTGTACAAGCAGGATCGGATGGCTACACCTTC	CAWSVQAGSDGYTF
TRBV6-6	.	TRBJ1-1	.	TGTGCCAGCAGTTTGGCGACGACTAACACTGAAGCTTTCTTT	CASSLATTNTEAFF
TRBV12-5	TRBD1	TRBJ1-2	.	TGTGCTAGTGGTTTGGCACAGGGGGTAGGAACCTTC	CASGLAQGVGTF
TRBV9	.	TRBJ2-7	.	TGTGCCAGCAGCTTCTCCGGGGAGCAGTTCTACGAGCAGTACTTC	CASSFSGEQFYEQYF
TRBV19	.	TRBJ1-1	.	TGTGCCAGTAGTATTATCCCCGACAGGAACACTGAAGCTTTCTTT	CASSIIPDRNTEAFF
TRBV7-2	TRBD1	TRBJ1-1	.	TGTGCCAGCAGTTCGGGACAGGTGAACACTGAAGCTTTCTTT	CASSSGQVNTEAFF
TRBV2	.	TRBJ2-5	.	TGTGCCAGCAGTGTACTACGGGACTTTTCGACAGAGACCCAGTACTTC	CASSVLRDFSTETQYF
TRBV10-3	.	TRBJ1-6	.	TGTGCCATCAGTGAGGTCGGCACAGGAAATTCACCCCTCCACTTT	CAISEVGTGNSPLHF
TRBV27	.	TRBJ1-1	.	TGTGCCAGCAGCGGACGGCCGAACACTGAAGCTTTCTTT	CASSGRPNTEAFF
TRBV9	.	TRBJ1-6	.	TGTGCCAGCAGCGTAGCCGTCGCGGGGATAGGGTCACCCCTCCACTTT	CASSVAVAGIGSPLHF
TRBV30	.	TRBJ1-5	.	TGTGCCTGGAGTGAACACTTTGACAGTCACAATCAGCCCCAGCATTTT	CAWSEHFDSHNQPQHF
TRBV6-1	TRBD1	TRBJ1-1	.	TGTGCCAGCAGTGGGAAGTCAGGGGGTAACACTGAAGCTTTCTTT	CASSGKSGGNTEAFF
TRBV19	.	TRBJ1-2	.	TGTGCCAGTAGTCAAGGACTTAACTATGGCTACACCTTC	CASSQGLNYGYTF
TRBV5-1	TRBD1	TRBJ1-1	.	TGCGCCAGCAGCAACCAGGGGGCGCATACTGAAGCTTTCTTT	CASSNQGAHTEAFF
TRBV6-5	.	TRBJ2-3	once	TGTGCCAGCAGACGACTAGATTTAGGAGCAGATACGCAGTATTTT	CASRRLDLGADTQYF
TRBV4-3	.	TRBJ2-1	.	TGCGCCAGCAGCCCGGGACGAAGAGTAGTAGACTTTGAGCAGTTCTTC	CASSPGRRVVDFEQFF
TRBV19	TRBD1	TRBJ1-6	.	TGTGCCAGTAGTCCCCGGACAGGCTCGGCGGAAAATTCACCCCTCCACTTT	CASSPRTGSAENSPLHF
TRBV6-1	.	TRBJ2-7	.	TGTGCCAGCAGTGCATCAGATTCCTACGAGCAGTACTTC	CASSASDSYEQYF
TRBV6-5	.	TRBJ1-4	.	TGTGCCAGCAGTTCAACTAGGGGACGGGAAAAACTGTTTTTT	CASSSTRGREKLFF
TRBV10-3	.	TRBJ1-5	.	TGTGCCATCAGTGATTATGGCAATAGCAATCAGCCCCAGCATTTT	CAISDYGNSNQPQHF
TRBV6-5	TRBD1	TRBJ1-2	.	TGTGCCAGCAGTTTGCCAGGGACAGGGGGTGGCTACACCTTC	CASSLPGTGGGYTF
TRBV4-3	TRBD1	TRBJ2-2	.	TGCGCCAGCAGCCAAGAATCCCCCGACAGGGGAGGGGAGCTGTTTTTT	CASSQESPDRGGELFF